What follows describes a single T cell receptor (beta chain). The target antigen is unknown. The germline CDR1 and CDR2 sequences are KGHSH and LQKENI. This CDR3 has 13 amino acids. The ends were cut back, 2 bases at V and 3 bases at J, with 8 bases in the middle. The data are from a study of cytomegalovirus exposure and HLA in healthy donors. The PCR used 60 Vbeta and 13 Jbeta primers. This table comes from immunoSEQ multiplex PCR, and its TCRdb copy is limited to in-frame clones, with some not included. The table includes about 160,000 clones, 65% to 80% detected once. General observations from the study: Later analysis suggested links between common viral pathogens and several top significant clusters. Some V segments could not be told apart, so they were left out, TRBV6-2 and TRBV6-3 among them. In a later analysis, most CMV-associated TCR beta chains appeared HLA-restricted. When a later analysis compared HLA-associated TCR beta chains with equally common others, the HLA-associated chains turned out to be more clonally expanded and to have lower generation probabilities.

This chain uses TRBV18 with TRBJ2-7, with D maybe TRBD1 (6 bases). This TCR came from a woman between 25 and 40 years old in good health and CMV-seronegative. The sequenced sample was PBMCs. CDR3 amino acids: CASSPRTDYEQYF. The CDR3 DNA is TGTGCCAGCTCACCAAGGACAGACTACGAGCAGTACTTC.